This T cell receptor beta chain was found in a study of Tregs in tolerant kidney transplant recipients. The sample holds a few counts of this clone. CDR1 and CDR2 (germline): SEHNR, FQNEAQ (reference sequence). The CDR3 runs 15 residues. With 4 bases clipped from V and 3 bases from J, the junction kept 9 bases outside the gene matches. Assay used: immunoSEQ multiplex PCR; TCRdb lists only in-frame clones, some missing. The table records tens of thousands of clones, under 95% of them present only once. The genes are TRBV7-9 and TRBJ2-7; 7 positions match TRBD2. The sample was Tregs from blood. This clonotype originated in a human donor in good health. In nucleotides, the CDR3 is TGTGCCAGCAGCTCCCTTGGGGGGGGAGGCTACGAGCAGTACTTC. This translates into CASSSLGGGGYEQYF.